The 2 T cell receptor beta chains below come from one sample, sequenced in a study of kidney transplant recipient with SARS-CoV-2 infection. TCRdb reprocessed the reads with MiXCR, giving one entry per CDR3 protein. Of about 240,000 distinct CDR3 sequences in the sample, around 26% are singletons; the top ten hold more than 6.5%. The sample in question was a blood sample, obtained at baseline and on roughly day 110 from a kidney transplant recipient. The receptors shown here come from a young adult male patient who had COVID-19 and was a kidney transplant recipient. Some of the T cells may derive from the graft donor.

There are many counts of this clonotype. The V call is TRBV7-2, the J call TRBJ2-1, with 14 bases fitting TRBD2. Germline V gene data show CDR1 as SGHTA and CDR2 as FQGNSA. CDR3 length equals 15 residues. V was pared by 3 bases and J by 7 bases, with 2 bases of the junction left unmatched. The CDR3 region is CASSLTSGRANEQFF. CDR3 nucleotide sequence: TGTGCCAGCAGCTTGACTAGCGGGAGGGCAAATGAGCAGTTCTTC. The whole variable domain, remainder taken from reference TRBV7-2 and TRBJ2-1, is GAGVSQSPSNKVTEKGKDVELRCDPISGHTALYWYRQSLGQGLEFLIYFQGNSAPDKSGLPSDRFSAERTGGSVSTLTIQRTQQEDSAVYLCASSLTSGRANEQFFGPGTRLTVL.

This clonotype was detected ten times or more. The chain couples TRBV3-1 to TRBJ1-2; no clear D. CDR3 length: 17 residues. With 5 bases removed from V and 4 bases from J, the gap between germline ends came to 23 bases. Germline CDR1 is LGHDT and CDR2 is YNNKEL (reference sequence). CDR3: CASSGYLTLRKTYGYTF. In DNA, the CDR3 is TGTGCCAGCAGCGGATACCTCACCCTTCGAAAGACCTATGGCTACACCTTC.